This TCR beta chain appears in the sequencing data of a study of blood T cell repertoires in COVID-19. Whole-study context: There were acute and convalescent COVID-19 samples, and they came from the United States, Italy and Spain. Sources were T cells, B-cell-depleted T cells, or PBMCs; the material itself was cDNA or gDNA.

Germline V CDR1 and CDR2: SGHNT, YYREEE (reference sequence). The CDR3 contains 14 residues. V was cut by 5 bases and J by 4 bases, with 16 bases left in between. Original analysis: Estimated nucleated cell counts came from reference gene primer amplification. Clones were read by immunoSEQ multiplex PCR, and TCRdb kept only the in-frame ones, dropping some. V, J and clone size are those of that table, while D and trimming were read from the DNA. The sample contains about 400,000 clones, roughly nine tenths of which appear only once. Source material: peripheral blood. The receptor's source is a man aged 35-49 years with acute or convalescent COVID-19. The rearrangement uses TRBV5-4 and TRBJ2-7; tentatively, D is TRBD2 (6 bases). CDR3 in amino acids: CASSTGLTRYEQYF. The CDR3 bases are TGTGCCAGCAGTACGGGACTCACGAGGTACGAGCAGTACTTC.